The next 28 T cell receptor beta chains were all read from a single sample in a study of T cell changes during pregnancy in multiple sclerosis. Some clones are missing from TCRdb's copy, which holds only in-frame ones; the method was immunoSEQ multiplex PCR. The sample lists 45,000 to 75,000 clones, around 92% seen once, with about 0.85% in the top ten. Sequenced here: peripheral blood, sampled in the first trimester of pregnancy. Receptor source: a female donor with multiple sclerosis, enrolled in a pregnancy study.

The chain is built from TRBV27 and TRBJ1-1; 8 bases align to TRBD1. The CDR3 length is 15 residues. Per germline, CDR1 MNHEY and CDR2 SMNVEV (reference sequence). Unmatched junction bases numbered 6, after V lost 5 bases and J lost 1 base. The CDR3 here is CASSPWTGTNTEAFF. CDR3 in DNA: TGTGCCAGCAGTCCTTGGACAGGGACGAACACTGAAGCTTTCTTT.

V is TRBV30 and J is TRBJ1-1; D call uncertain. Germline CDR1 reads GTSNPN; CDR2 reads SVGIG (reference sequence). This CDR3 region has 13 residues. The V end lost 2 bases, the J end lost 0 bases, and 7 bases lay between the germline ends. DNA for the CDR3: TGTGCCTGGAGTCGAGGGTTGAACACTGAAGCTTTCTTT. Translation: CAWSRGLNTEAFF. The whole variable domain, filled in from reference TRBV30 and TRBJ1-1, reads SQTIHQWPATLVQPVGSPLSLECTVEGTSNPNLYWYRQAAGRGLQLLFYSVGIGQISSEVPQNLSASRPQDRQFILSSKKLLLSDSGFYLCAWSRGLNTEAFFGQGTRLTVV.

The chain links TRBV5-1 to TRBJ2-3; perhaps TRBD2 as D (7 bases). This CDR3 is 18 amino acids long. Deletions cut 3 bases from V and 0 bases from J, with 20 bases between. Germline lookup yields CDR1 SGHRS and CDR2 YFSETQ. This chain's CDR3 is CASSSQGGGLASTDTQYF. The CDR3 DNA is TGCGCCAGCAGCTCACAGGGAGGGGGGCTTGCTAGCACAGATACGCAGTATTTT.

This clone was recorded once. The chain employs TRBV7-9 and TRBJ1-2; TRBD1 matches 7 bases. V shed 5 bases and J 8 bases; nucleotides not matched to a gene: 8. CDR3 size: 13 residues. The V gene's germline CDR1 is SEHNR and CDR2 FQNEAQ (reference sequence). The DNA of the CDR3 is TGTGCCAGCAGCCCTACAGGGGTGGCAGGCTACACCTTC. It specifies CASSPTGVAGYTF. The whole variable domain, remainder taken from reference TRBV7-9 and TRBJ1-2, is DTGVSQNPRHKITKRGQNVTFRCDPISEHNRLYWYRQTLGQGPEFLTYFQNEAQLEKSRLLSDRFSAERPKGSFSTLEIQRTEQGDSAMYLCASSPTGVAGYTFGSGTRLTVV.

The genes are TRBV9 and TRBJ2-7, with a weak D call TRBD1 (5 bases). In germline, CDR1 is SGDLS, CDR2 YYNGEE. Trimming removed 0 bases at V and 1 base at J, with 11 bases between. The CDR3 has 15 residues. This CDR3 is CASSVGGWSSYEQYF. CDR3 in DNA: TGTGCCAGCAGCGTAGGGGGCTGGTCTTCCTACGAGCAGTACTTC.

The rearrangement links TRBV7-2 to TRBJ2-5, with 7 bases aligning to TRBD1. CDR1 SGHTA and CDR2 FQGNSA come from the germline V gene. With 5 bases clipped from V and 2 bases from J, the junction kept 8 bases outside the gene matches. CDR3 length: 15 residues. The chain's CDR3 is CASSPQGQRQETQYF. As DNA, the CDR3 is TGTGCCAGCAGCCCGCAGGGACAGAGACAAGAGACCCAGTACTTC.

The DNA for the CDR3 is TGTGCCATCAGAACGACAGGGGAGAACACCGGGGAGCTGTTTTTT. Protein: CAIRTTGENTGELFF. The J gene is TRBJ2-2, the V gene TRBV10-3; 8 nucleotides align to TRBD1. Germline loops: CDR1 ENHRY, CDR2 SYGVKD. The CDR3 loop spans 15 amino acids. The V and J ends lost 6 bases and 1 base, in that order; junction bases with no gene match: 4.

This chain uses TRBV30 with TRBJ1-1, with D tentatively TRBD1 (5 bases). CDR1 and CDR2 (germline): GTSNPN, SVGIG (reference sequence). This CDR3 is 17 amino acids long. Trimming took 3 bases from V and 1 from J, leaving 21 bases between them. The CDR3 sequence is CAWRPPRGMEPNTEAFF. CDR3 nucleotide sequence: TGTGCCTGGAGACCCCCGCGGGGGATGGAGCCGAACACTGAAGCTTTCTTT.

The chain has TRBV5-4 and TRBJ2-6, with D uncertain. The CDR3 spans 16 residues. V lost 1 base, J lost 0 bases, and 8 bases lay in between. In germline, CDR1 is SGHNT, CDR2 YYREEE (reference sequence). The CDR3 DNA follows: TGTGCCAGCAGCTTGAATAGCCCCTCTGGGGCCAACGTCCTGACTTTC. Its protein is CASSLNSPSGANVLTF.

CDR3 loop: CAIRRGTDTQYF. CDR3 coding DNA: TGTGCCATCAGGCGGGGGACAGATACGCAGTATTTT. The chain recombines TRBV10-3 with TRBJ2-3; 7 bases fit TRBD2. Germline CDR1 ENHRY, CDR2 SYGVKD. The ends lost 6 bases at V and 3 bases at J; junction bases unmatched: 0. The length of the CDR3 is 12 residues.

With respect to this clone: Other DNA sequences in this specimen translate into the identical CDR3. The chain is built from TRBV7-2 and TRBJ1-6; D remains ambiguous. This CDR3 spans 14 amino acids. With 2 bases removed from V and 11 bases from J, the gap between germline ends came to 13 bases. The germline CDR1 and CDR2 sequences are SGHTA and FQGNSA. The CDR3 is CASSLPGLGTPLHF. CDR3 DNA: TGTGCCAGCAGCTTACCGGGTCTTGGTACACCCCTCCACTTT.

The chain recombines TRBV9 with TRBJ2-1; 10 bases align to TRBD2. V dropped 0 bases and J dropped 4; count of bases not matched to a gene: 13. Germline CDR1 and CDR2: SGDLS and YYNGEE. The CDR3 is 19 amino acids. For the CDR3, the DNA is TGTGCCAGCAGCGTAGCTACGCCTAGCGGGGGTTTCGGGTACAATGAGCAGTTCTTC. Translating it yields CASSVATPSGGFGYNEQFF.

This rearrangement joins TRBV7-6 to TRBJ2-7, with TRBD2 identical over 14 bases. Germline lookup yields CDR1 SGHVS and CDR2 FNYEAQ. There are 15 residues in the CDR3. After removal of 5 bases from V and 7 bases from J, the junction contained 7 bases not matched to a gene. The CDR3, as DNA: TGTGCCAGCAGCCGACTAGCGGGGGGGCCGGGAGAGCAGTACTTC. It specifies CASSRLAGGPGEQYF.

This clone was detected once. The chain carries TRBV29-1 and TRBJ2-1, with 9 bases aligning to TRBD1. Trimming cost V 7 bases and J 7 bases; bases outside gene matches: 2. The CDR3 runs to 11 residues. Germline V CDR1 and CDR2: SQVTM, ANQGSEA. CDR3 in amino acids: CSGGQGNEQFF. As DNA, the CDR3 is TGCAGCGGGGGACAGGGAAATGAGCAGTTCTTC.

J is TRBJ2-6 and V is TRBV7-2; 10 bases align to TRBD2. The CDR3 covers 18 residues. Trimming cost V 1 base and J 2 bases; bases outside gene matches: 5. Germline assignment: CDR1 SGHTA and CDR2 FQGNSA. The CDR3 bases are TGTGCCAGCAGCTTAGTTGGAGCGGGGGGGACTGGGGCCAACGTCCTGACTTTC. Protein sequence: CASSLVGAGGTGANVLTF. The complete variable domain, with remaining parts taken from reference TRBV7-2 and TRBJ2-6, reads GAGVSQSPSNKVTEKGKDVELRCDPISGHTALYWYRQSLGQGLEFLIYFQGNSAPDKSGLPSDRFSAERTGGSVSTLTIQRTQQEDSAVYLCASSLVGAGGTGANVLTFGAGSRLTVL.

The V call is TRBV6-5, the J call TRBJ1-2, with TRBD1 matching 7 bases. The CDR3 is made up of 15 amino acids. Germline-derived CDR1 and CDR2 are MNHEY and SVGAGI. The J segment lost 5 bases and the V segment lost 2 bases, leaving 8 bases of the junction unmatched. The CDR3 reads CASSYNQDRTYGYTF. The DNA for the CDR3 is TGTGCCAGCAGTTACAATCAGGACAGGACTTATGGCTACACCTTC.

This chain connects TRBV6-5 to TRBJ1-2, with a weak D call TRBD1 (6 bases). Germline assignment: CDR1 MNHEY and CDR2 SVGAGI. The CDR3 length is 12 residues. V was shortened by 6 bases and J by 2 bases, with 7 bases between the two germline ends. The CDR3 sequence is CASRGGNYGYTF. The CDR3 DNA reads as TGTGCCAGCAGAGGGGGAAACTATGGCTACACCTTC.

The chain combines TRBV10-3 with TRBJ1-2; D gene uncertain. In germline, CDR1 is ENHRY, CDR2 SYGVKD. The CDR3 spans 14 residues. With 2 bases removed from V and 2 bases from J, the gap between germline ends came to 9 bases. The CDR3 coding sequence is TGTGCCATCAGTGAGGGGCCAGTGAACTATGGCTACACCTTC. This sequence encodes CAISEGPVNYGYTF.

The CDR3 DNA is TGTGCCAGCAGTTTCCAGGGGTACGAGCAGTACTTC. Translation gives CASSFQGYEQYF. The chain couples TRBV2 to TRBJ2-7; possibly TRBD1 for D (6 bases). V was shortened by 5 bases and J by 4 bases, with 9 bases between the two germline ends. The V gene's germline CDR1 is SNHLY and CDR2 FYNNEI. The CDR3 loop spans 12 amino acids.

The chain employs TRBV5-1 and TRBJ2-3, with 12 positions matching TRBD2. Germline loops: CDR1 SGHRS, CDR2 YFSETQ. After removal of 5 bases from V and 0 bases from J, the junction contained 7 bases not matched to a gene. The CDR3 has 17 amino acids. CDR3 sequence: CASRVPSGGASTDTQYF. The CDR3 DNA sequence: TGCGCCAGCAGGGTTCCTAGCGGGGGGGCGAGCACAGATACGCAGTATTTT.

The rearrangement uses TRBV7-8 and TRBJ2-7, with TRBD2 matching over 11 bases. Germline trimming cut 5 bases from V and 0 bases from J; bases unmatched to any gene: 9. Germline V CDR1 and CDR2: SGHVS, FQNEAQ. The CDR3 runs 17 residues. This chain's CDR3 is CASSPTGLAASSYEQYF. As DNA, the CDR3 is TGTGCCAGCAGCCCAACGGGACTAGCGGCGAGCTCCTACGAGCAGTACTTC.

The chain uses TRBV6-5 and TRBJ1-6; 9 bases map to TRBD1. Germline CDR1 and CDR2: MNHEY and SVGAGI. Trimming removed 6 bases from V and 7 bases from J; junction bases left unmatched: 7. The CDR3 covers 15 residues. The chain's CDR3 is CASRTRDRVNSPLHF. The DNA of the CDR3 is TGTGCCAGCAGGACAAGGGACAGGGTCAATTCACCCCTCCACTTT.

Only one count was recorded for this clone. The chain links TRBV4-3 to TRBJ2-1, with D tentatively TRBD2 (6 bases). V gave up 5 bases and J gave up 7 bases, with 9 bases separating them. This CDR3 region has 12 residues. The germline V gene encodes CDR1 LGHNA and CDR2 YSLEER. The CDR3 loop reads CASSYGGNEQFF. In DNA form, the CDR3 reads TGCGCCAGCAGCTATGGGGGGAATGAGCAGTTCTTC.

The gene calls are TRBV19 and TRBJ1-1, with D uncertain. The CDR3 has 14 amino acids. Germline V gene sequence: CDR1 LNHDA, CDR2 SQIVND (reference sequence). V was shortened by 4 bases and J by 4 bases, with 13 bases between the two germline ends. CDR3: CASSNPGQITEAFF. The CDR3 nucleotides are TGTGCCAGTAGTAATCCGGGTCAAATCACTGAAGCTTTCTTT.

The chain couples TRBV7-2 to TRBJ1-2; 7 nucleotides line up with TRBD1. Germline-derived CDR1 and CDR2 are SGHTA and FQGNSA. This CDR3 is 14 amino acids long. The ends lost 1 base at V and 5 bases at J; junction bases unmatched: 4. The DNA for the CDR3 is TGTGCCAGCAGCTTAGGTCGACAGGGTTATGGCTACACCTTC. Translating gives CASSLGRQGYGYTF.

This sequence joins TRBV7-2 and TRBJ2-7; 8 positions match TRBD1. The CDR3 contains 15 residues. Per germline, CDR1 SGHTA and CDR2 FQGNSA. J gave up 4 bases and V 1 base, and 6 bases lay outside the gene matches. The CDR3 here is CASSLGGQEVYEQYF. As DNA, the CDR3 is TGTGCCAGCAGCTTAGGGGGACAGGAGGTTTACGAGCAGTACTTC. The whole variable domain, remainder taken from reference TRBV7-2 and TRBJ2-7, is GAGVSQSPSNKVTEKGKDVELRCDPISGHTALYWYRQSLGQGLEFLIYFQGNSAPDKSGLPSDRFSAERTGGSVSTLTIQRTQQEDSAVYLCASSLGGQEVYEQYFGPGTRLTVT.

The chain combines TRBV27 with TRBJ2-5, with 7 positions matching TRBD1. Losses at the gene ends were 4 bases for V and 6 bases for J; bases not matched to a gene: 8. The CDR3 loop spans 14 amino acids. Per germline, CDR1 MNHEY and CDR2 SMNVEV (reference sequence). CDR3 sequence (DNA): TGTGCCAGCAGTTCGACAGGGTTGGTAAAGACCCAGTACTTC. Amino acids: CASSSTGLVKTQYF.

The CDR3 region is CASTRTGDSYEQYF. CDR3 DNA sequence: TGTGCCAGCACGAGGACAGGAGACTCCTACGAGCAGTACTTC. The chain has TRBV6-5 and TRBJ2-7; 7 bases are shared with TRBD1. With 7 bases clipped from V and 0 bases from J, the junction kept 6 bases outside the gene matches. There are 14 residues in the CDR3. Germline V CDR1 and CDR2: MNHEY, SVGAGI.